Listed here are 24 T cell receptor beta chains from one sample, sequenced in a study of OX40 agonist ivuxolimab in advanced cancers. Sequencing used immunoSEQ multiplex PCR; TCRdb keeps in-frame clones, though not all of them. This sample has some 70,000 clones, with around four fifths found just once. Sequenced material: CD4+ or CD8+ T cells sorted from blood, taken in a trial of the OX40 agonist ivuxolimab. The source is an adult with an advanced solid tumor such as melanoma, head and neck, liver or kidney cancer.

The genes are TRBV29-1 and TRBJ1-1; D is unclear. Trimming removed 3 bases at V and 5 bases at J, with 10 bases between. The V gene's germline CDR1 is SQVTM and CDR2 ANQGSEA. CDR3 length: 12 amino acids. Here the CDR3 reads CSVDGEWTEAFF. The DNA for the CDR3 is TGCAGCGTTGACGGGGAATGGACTGAAGCTTTCTTT.

The chain links TRBV5-4 to TRBJ2-5; a weak D match, TRBD2 (6 bases). Per the germline V gene, CDR1 is SGHNT and CDR2 is YYREEE (reference sequence). The V end was cut by 4 bases, the J end by 0 bases, with 13 bases between. The CDR3 runs to 15 residues. CDR3 loop: CASSPRGRYQETQYF. CDR3 nucleotides: TGTGCCAGCAGCCCACGGGGGAGGTACCAAGAGACCCAGTACTTC.

The gene calls are TRBV7-3 and TRBJ1-5; possible D gene TRBD1, 5 bases. Germline V gene sequence: CDR1 SGHTA, CDR2 FQGTGA. With 4 bases removed from V and 7 bases from J, the gap between germline ends came to 11 bases. The CDR3 spans 13 residues. CDR3 nucleotide sequence: TGTGCCAGCAGCTCAGACAGCGGGCAGCCCCAGCATTTT. Residues: CASSSDSGQPQHF.

The CDR3 reads CASSPFRESGANVLTF. DNA for the CDR3: TGTGCCAGCTCACCATTCCGGGAGTCTGGGGCCAACGTCCTGACTTTC. V usage is TRBV18 and J usage is TRBJ2-6; maybe TRBD2 (6 bases). The length of the CDR3 is 16 residues. Germline V gene sequence: CDR1 KGHSH, CDR2 LQKENI. Trimming stripped 2 bases from V and 1 base from J, with 9 bases between.

This chain connects TRBV10-3 to TRBJ1-2, with TRBD1 as a possible D gene (5 bases). The germline V and J ends were trimmed by 2 bases and 6 bases, with 13 bases remaining between them. The CDR3 runs 14 residues. Germline V gene sequence: CDR1 ENHRY, CDR2 SYGVKD. The CDR3 loop reads CAISELGGTDGYTF. CDR3 DNA sequence: TGTGCCATCAGTGAGCTTGGGGGGACGGATGGCTACACCTTC.

The chain uses TRBV5-1 and TRBJ2-3; 7 bases fit TRBD1. Germline V gene data show CDR1 as SGHRS and CDR2 as YFSETQ. This CDR3 spans 13 amino acids. The trim removed 5 bases at V and 6 bases at J, leaving 6 bases unmatched. The CDR3 DNA sequence: TGCGCCAGCAGAGAACAGGGGCGGGATACGCAGTATTTT. Encoded protein: CASREQGRDTQYF.

The rearrangement uses TRBV5-6 and TRBJ2-3; 8 nucleotides agree with TRBD2. The CDR3 is 15 amino acids. Germline V gene lookup returns CDR1 SGHDT and CDR2 YYEEEE. V was pared by 4 bases and J by 3 bases, with 7 bases of the junction left unmatched. Here the CDR3 DNA reads TGTGCCAGCAGCGAAGCGGGAGTGGGGACAGATACGCAGTATTTT. Translating gives CASSEAGVGTDTQYF.

The chain has TRBV4-3 and TRBJ2-7; unclear D gene. V was shortened by 0 bases and J by 4 bases, with 7 bases between the two germline ends. The germline CDR1 and CDR2 sequences are LGHNA and YSLEER. CDR3 length: 13 residues. CDR3: CASSQDPLYEQYF. CDR3 coding DNA: TGCGCCAGCAGCCAAGATCCTCTTTACGAGCAGTACTTC.

Details on this clone: An end of the junction does not agree with germline; a read error may underlie this. The V gene is TRBV7-7, the J gene TRBJ2-2; D not certain. This CDR3 comprises 15 residues. CDR1 is SSHAT and CDR2 is FNYEAQ in the germline V gene (reference sequence). In nucleotides, the CDR3 is TGTGCTAGCAGCTTAGAGGCAGGGAACACCGGGGAGCTGTTTTTT. Amino acid sequence: CASSLEAGNTGELFF.

This clone has more than one count but fewer than ten. The chain employs TRBV4-3 and TRBJ2-2; D unclear. Germline V gene data show CDR1 as LGHNA and CDR2 as YSLEER. V dropped 1 base and J dropped 5 bases, with 11 bases sitting between them. This CDR3 region has 15 residues. In nucleotides, the CDR3 is TGCGCCAGCAGCCAAGGAGGCGGAACAACCGGGGAGCTGTTTTTT. It specifies CASSQGGGTTGELFF.

This chain connects TRBV6-1 to TRBJ2-7, with 7 bases identical to TRBD2. Germline CDR1 and CDR2: MNHNS and SASEGT. J was trimmed by 2 bases and V by 4 bases; bases with no gene match: 5. The CDR3 runs 14 residues. Written as DNA, the CDR3 is TGTGCCAGCAGTGCCGGGGGGACGGCCTACGAGCAGTACTTC. Its translation: CASSAGGTAYEQYF.

The chain uses TRBV7-2 and TRBJ2-5, with D possibly TRBD1 on 6 matching bases. This CDR3 region has 14 residues. Germline CDR1 SGHTA, CDR2 FQGNSA. The V gene lost 6 bases and the J gene lost 2 bases, with 13 bases spanning the gap. DNA for the CDR3: TGTGCCAGCAGTTTTGACAGGATTCAAGAGACCCAGTACTTC. Translation gives CASSFDRIQETQYF.

The chain is built from TRBV28 and TRBJ2-1; D could derive from TRBD1 or TRBD2 (5 bases each). The CDR3 length is 19 residues. Trimming left V 8 bases short and J 0 bases short, with 26 bases between. The germline gives CDR1 MDHEN, CDR2 SYDVKM. The CDR3 region is CASHTGGIKGLVSYNEQFF. The CDR3 DNA sequence: TGTGCCAGCCACACTGGGGGAATAAAGGGGCTAGTCTCCTACAATGAGCAGTTCTTC.

This chain links TRBV7-9 with TRBJ2-1, with 14 bases matching TRBD2. Looked up from germline, CDR1 is SEHNR and CDR2 is FQNEAQ (reference sequence). This CDR3 has 17 residues. Losses at the gene ends were 6 bases for V and 10 bases for J; bases not matched to a gene: 14. The CDR3 coding sequence is TGTGCCAGCAGTCCCCTGGGACTAGCGGGGGTTTGGCGGGAGCAGTTCTTC. Translation gives CASSPLGLAGVWREQFF.

The rearrangement uses TRBV11-2 and TRBJ1-1; no clear D. V lost 6 bases to trimming and J lost 1 base, with 9 bases between them. The CDR3 extends over 13 amino acids. CDR1 and CDR2 from the germline V gene are SGHAT and FQNNGV. The CDR3 sequence: CASRTEKNTEAFF. In DNA form, the CDR3 reads TGTGCCAGCAGAACAGAGAAGAACACTGAAGCTTTCTTT.

This clone was counted a single time. J is TRBJ1-2 and V is TRBV20-1; TRBD1 agrees at 8 bases. The V gene end was trimmed by 6 bases and the J gene end by 6 bases; junction bases not matched to a gene: 3. Germline V CDR1 and CDR2: DFQATT, SNEGSKA (reference sequence). The CDR3 extends over 11 amino acids. The chain's CDR3 is CSATGGNGYTF. The CDR3 nucleotides read TGCAGTGCAACAGGGGGGAATGGCTACACCTTC.

Concerning this clone: At the DNA level, this CDR3 is encoded by other sequences in the same sample as well. The chain couples TRBV5-6 to TRBJ2-5; D not certain. The germline gives CDR1 SGHDT, CDR2 YYEEEE. The V end was cut by 5 bases, the J end by 0 bases, with 5 bases between. The CDR3 sequence is 12 residues long. CDR3 nucleotide sequence: TGTGCCAGCAGTCTTAACCAAGAGACCCAGTACTTC. Its translation is CASSLNQETQYF.

CDR3 protein: CASSPPDQQTQYF. Written as DNA, the CDR3 is TGTGCCAGCTCACCACCAGATCAGCAGACCCAGTACTTC. The chain links TRBV18 to TRBJ2-5; D remains unclear. Germline loops: CDR1 KGHSH, CDR2 LQKENI. The CDR3 extends over 13 amino acids. The V and J ends lost 0 bases and 6 bases respectively, with 8 bases between them.

The V call is TRBV7-8, the J call TRBJ1-3, with 7 positions matching TRBD1. J gave up 2 bases and V 5 bases, and 12 bases lay outside the gene matches. The germline V gene has CDR1 SGHVS and CDR2 FQNEAQ. The CDR3 loop spans 17 amino acids. CDR3 bases: TGTGCCAGCAGCCCTCCGACAGGGATCCTTGCTGGAAACACCATATATTTT. Translated, it gives CASSPPTGILAGNTIYF.

This rearrangement joins TRBV6-5 to TRBJ2-3; D is undetermined. The CDR3 runs to 12 residues. The V end was cut by 6 bases, the J end by 4 bases, with 8 bases between. CDR1 and CDR2 (germline): MNHEY, SVGAGI. CDR3 loop: CASSQLADTQYF. The CDR3 coding sequence is TGTGCCAGCAGCCAGCTGGCAGATACGCAGTATTTT.

This chain links TRBV6-5 with TRBJ1-2; TRBD1 matches at 7 bases. Germline CDR1 reads MNHEY; CDR2 reads SVGAGI. V dropped 7 bases and J dropped 5; count of bases not matched to a gene: 7. The CDR3 sequence is 13 residues long. For the CDR3, the DNA is TGTGCCAGCACTACCGGGACAGCGTATGGCTACACCTTC. Amino acids: CASTTGTAYGYTF.

This clone was observed once. An end of the junction does not agree with germline; a read error may underlie this. The V call is TRBV4-1, the J call TRBJ2-1; 12 bases line up with TRBD2. Per the germline V gene, CDR1 is MGHRA and CDR2 is YSYEKL. The CDR3 is 17 residues long. CDR3 amino acids: CASNQLAGGISYNEQFF. CDR3 in DNA: TGCGCCAGCAACCAACTAGCGGGGGGTATCTCCTACAATGAGCAGTTCTTC.

This chain links TRBV14 with TRBJ2-1, with 7 bases matching TRBD1. Trimming cost V 2 bases and J 12 bases; bases outside gene matches: 16. Germline lookup yields CDR1 SGHDN and CDR2 FVKESK. The length of the CDR3 is 16 residues. CDR3: CASSQLGTGEGMPQFF. In DNA, the CDR3 is TGTGCCAGCAGCCAACTAGGAACAGGGGAAGGTATGCCGCAGTTCTTC.

The chain is built from TRBV6-6 and TRBJ2-5; possibly TRBD2 for D (6 bases). The closer fit of TRBJ2-7 to the DNA end suggests the J call may be wrong. The CDR3 runs to 14 residues. The germline gives CDR1 MNHNY, CDR2 SVGAGI (reference sequence). The CDR3 spells CASSSPGLSYEQYF. CDR3 nucleotides: TGTGCCAGCAGTTCTCCGGGACTTTCCTACGAGCAGTACTTC.